Sequencing of this T cell receptor (beta chain) was carried out in a study of blood T cell repertoires in COVID-19. Study background: The United States, Italy and Spain were the sources of the acute and convalescent COVID-19 samples. T cells, B-cell-depleted T cells, or PBMCs supplied cDNA or gDNA.

Per the original data handling: Reference gene primer amplification in the assay estimated nucleated cell counts. Produced via immunoSEQ multiplex PCR; TCRdb's table is partial and in-frame only. Clonal size and the V and J genes are those of that table, whereas D and trimming came from the DNA. The repertoire includes more than 200,000 clones, about 88% of them detected once, and roughly 1.8% sits in the top ten. V was pared by 0 bases and J by 8 bases, with 3 bases of the junction left unmatched. CDR1 and CDR2 from the germline V gene are WNHNN and SYGVQD (reference sequence). This CDR3 has 15 residues.

What was sequenced was peripheral blood. The rearrangement uses TRBV10-1 and TRBJ2-1, with 11 bases lining up with TRBD2. The receptor comes from a young man with active or convalescent COVID-19. The CDR3 sequence: CASSESTSGGYEQFF. The CDR3 DNA sequence: TGCGCCAGCAGTGAGTCAACTAGCGGGGGATATGAGCAGTTCTTC.